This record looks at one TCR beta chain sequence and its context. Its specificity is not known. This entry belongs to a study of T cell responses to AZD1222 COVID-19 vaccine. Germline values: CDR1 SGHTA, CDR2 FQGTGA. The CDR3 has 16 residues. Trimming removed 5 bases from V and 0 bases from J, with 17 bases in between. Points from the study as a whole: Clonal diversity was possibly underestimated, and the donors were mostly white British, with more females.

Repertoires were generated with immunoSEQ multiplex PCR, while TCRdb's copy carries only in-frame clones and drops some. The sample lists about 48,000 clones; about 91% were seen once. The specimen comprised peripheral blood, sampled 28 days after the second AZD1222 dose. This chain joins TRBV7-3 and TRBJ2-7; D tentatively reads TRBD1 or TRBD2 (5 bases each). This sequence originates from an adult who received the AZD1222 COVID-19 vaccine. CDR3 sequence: CASSPIRGRNSYEQYF. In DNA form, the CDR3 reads TGTGCCAGCAGCCCCATTAGGGGACGGAACTCCTACGAGCAGTACTTC. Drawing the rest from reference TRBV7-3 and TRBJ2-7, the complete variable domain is GAGVSQTPSNKVTEKGKYVELRCDPISGHTALYWYRQSLGQGPEFLIYFQGTGAADDSGLPNDRFFAVRPEGSVSTLKIQRTERGDSAVYLCASSPIRGRNSYEQYFGPGTRLTVT.